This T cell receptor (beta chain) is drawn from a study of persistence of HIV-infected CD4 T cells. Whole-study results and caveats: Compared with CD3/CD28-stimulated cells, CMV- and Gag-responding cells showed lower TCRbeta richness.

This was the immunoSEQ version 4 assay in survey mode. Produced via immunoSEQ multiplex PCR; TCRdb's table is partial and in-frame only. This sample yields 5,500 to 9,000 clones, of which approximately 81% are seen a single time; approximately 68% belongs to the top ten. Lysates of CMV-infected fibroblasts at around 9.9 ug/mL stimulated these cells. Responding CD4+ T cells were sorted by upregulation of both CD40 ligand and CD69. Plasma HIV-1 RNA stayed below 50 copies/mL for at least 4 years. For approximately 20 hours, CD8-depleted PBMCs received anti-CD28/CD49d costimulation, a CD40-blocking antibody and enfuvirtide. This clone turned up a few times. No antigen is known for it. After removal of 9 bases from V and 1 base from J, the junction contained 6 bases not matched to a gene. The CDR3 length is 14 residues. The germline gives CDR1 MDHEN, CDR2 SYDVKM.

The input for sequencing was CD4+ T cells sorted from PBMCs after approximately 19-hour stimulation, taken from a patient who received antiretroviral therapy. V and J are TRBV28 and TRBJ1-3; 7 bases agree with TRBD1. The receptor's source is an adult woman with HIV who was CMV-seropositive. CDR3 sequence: CASIAGGSGNTIYF. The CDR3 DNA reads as TGTGCCAGTATTGCAGGGGGATCTGGAAACACCATATATTTT.